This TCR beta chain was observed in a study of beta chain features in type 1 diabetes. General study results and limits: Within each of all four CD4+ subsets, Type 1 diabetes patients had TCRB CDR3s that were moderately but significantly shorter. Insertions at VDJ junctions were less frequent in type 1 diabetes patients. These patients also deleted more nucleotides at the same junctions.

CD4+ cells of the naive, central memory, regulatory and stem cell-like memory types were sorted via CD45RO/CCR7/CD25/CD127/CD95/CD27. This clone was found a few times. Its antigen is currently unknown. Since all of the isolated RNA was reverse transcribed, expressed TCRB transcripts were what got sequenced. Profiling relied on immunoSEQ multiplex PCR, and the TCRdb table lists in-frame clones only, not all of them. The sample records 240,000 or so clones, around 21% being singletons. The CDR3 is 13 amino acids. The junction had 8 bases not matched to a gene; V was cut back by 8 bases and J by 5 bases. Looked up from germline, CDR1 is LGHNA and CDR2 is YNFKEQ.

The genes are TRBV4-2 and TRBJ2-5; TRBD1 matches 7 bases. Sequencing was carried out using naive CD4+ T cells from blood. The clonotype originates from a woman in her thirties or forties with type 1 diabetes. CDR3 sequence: CASSEGARETQYF. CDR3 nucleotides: TGTGCCAGCTCCGAGGGGGCACGGGAGACCCAGTACTTC.